What follows describes a single T cell receptor (beta chain). Its antigen is still unknown. This CDR3 region has 15 residues. V dropped 2 bases and J dropped 6 bases, with 15 bases sitting between them. CDR1 is MRHNA, CDR2 SNTAGT, per germline. Only in-frame clones appear in the TCRdb table, and some are missing; sequencing was by immunoSEQ multiplex PCR. The table lists approximately 65,000 clones, about nine tenths of them singletons. The sample belongs to a study of T cell responses to AZD1222 COVID-19 vaccine. The study's findings and limits: Regions 160-218 and 743-854 dominated among vaccine-associated CD4 TCRs spanning spike. Spike-specific TCR breadth and depth went up after people got two AZD1222 doses. The donor group comprised mostly white British people and more females; the analysis possibly underestimated clonal diversity.

The receptor's source is an adult in good health. Source: peripheral blood, taken on day 0 of AZD1222 vaccination. The rearrangement joins TRBV6-4 to TRBJ2-3, with a tentative D call TRBD2 (6 bases). CDR3 sequence reads: CASSDGSGGSDTQYF. The CDR3 bases are TGTGCCAGCAGTGACGGGTCCGGGGGATCGGATACGCAGTATTTT.